This entry is about one TCR beta chain. Its cognate antigen is unknown. The data originate from a study of response to subunit inactivated influenza vaccine. V lost 1 base and J 0 bases, leaving 4 bases between the germline ends. The CDR3 totals 13 residues. The germline CDR1 and CDR2 sequences are DFQATT and SNEGSKA (reference sequence). Whole-study findings and limits: Few new T cells, the authors suggested, are recruited by each seasonal influenza vaccination.

TCRdb re-derived calls from the RT-PCR reads in MiXCR, one entry per CDR3 protein. Among fewer than 350,000 distinct CDR3 sequences, around a fifth were seen once, and the ten largest hold roughly a tenth. The V gene is TRBV20-1, the J gene TRBJ1-5; D is unclear. This material consisted of PBMCs from blood, taken 21 months after vaccination. The TCR sequence derives from a man aged 50-75 years who received an inactivated influenza vaccine. Written as DNA, the CDR3 is TGCAGTGCTAGAGCCTATAGCAATCAGCCCCAGCATTTT. Protein: CSARAYSNQPQHF.